This T cell receptor beta chain was recovered during a study of cytomegalovirus exposure and HLA in healthy donors (dated by TCRdb to about 2017). In terms of the full investigation: According to an earlier analysis of a few hundred of the donors, 200 million or so T cells yielded 120 million or so unique TCR beta sequences and about 300 Gb of sequence data. An early release covering approximately 600 HLA-typed donors comprised 250 to 350 gigabases of sequencing data and tens of millions of unique TCR sequences. Of the roughly 400 genotyped donors, around 81% fell in the genetic ancestry cluster associated with self-reported Caucasian donors. The study aimed to test whether signatures of past pathogen exposure could be identified by cataloging public T cell receptors. The study used immunosequencing to profile the T cell repertoires of approximately 640 subjects and linked those repertoires to cytomegalovirus serostatus. Along with the 666-subject first cohort, a separate validation cohort of 120 different subjects was used. High-throughput TCR immunosequencing, statistical association of individual TCRs with disease status, and machine learning were combined to predict cytomegalovirus infection status. In a later analysis, previously published TCR beta repertoires from 550 to 700 donors were re-analyzed and high-resolution HLA genotyping was added so that TCR occurrence patterns could be studied. The later analysis used no new phenotypic data to find candidate immune exposures, relying instead on TCR beta sequences and their occurrence across donors. An earlier analysis of fewer than 700 of the donors applied high-throughput TCR beta sequencing to assess whether each TCR beta V gene segment acted as functional or pseudogenic. Alongside the repertoire data, information on donor age, sex, ethnicity and CMV serostatus was compiled. In a later genetic analysis, genome-wide SNP genotypes for about three fifths of the roughly 670 donors were used, and that subset was treated as a discovery cohort. Every discovery cohort repertoire had been produced on one sequencing platform. HLA typing included class I and class II loci at four-digit resolution. The number of donors typed differed by locus, with about 629-640 for A, B, C, DRB1 and DQB1, roughly 520 for DQA1, under 610 for DPA1, and some 470 for DPB1. Several DR-DQ haplotypes were treated as single units for association and clustering because of strong linkage in the cohort. Among about 400 genotyped donors of the cohort, an average of approximately 240,000 unique TCR beta nucleotide sequences was sequenced per donor, of which approximately 18% were non-productive.

The cohort was made up of 650 to 700 healthy bone marrow donors. Cohort members were all nominally healthy when sampled, although unrecorded immune exposures were likely present. The donor was CMV seropositive and was included in the group of 250 to 350 seropositive cohort members. Each donor provided a peripheral blood sample, and peripheral blood mononuclear cells were used for TCR beta sequencing. The Qiagen DNeasy Blood Extraction Kit was used to extract genomic DNA from the blood cell samples. This clone occurred a few times. It has no known antigen specificity. No much larger clonotype is one base removed from it; base qualities were not supplied. Library prep was done by the immunoSEQ multiplex PCR assay. For the multiplex PCR, a mixture combining 60 forward primers for TCR Vbeta segments and 13 reverse primers for TCR Jbeta segments was used. The CDR3 region of rearranged TCR beta genes was amplified from genomic DNA by a multiplex PCR assay. The Illumina HiSeq System was used to sequence the amplified TCR beta libraries as 87-base-pair reads. On the study's bioinformatics: A later analysis counted about 76 million unique TCR beta chains across the 600 to 850 repertoires, and some 11 million of these chains were shared by at least two donors. A nearest-neighbor algorithm error-corrected the raw reads and collapsed the reads into unique sequences, merging closely related sequences to remove PCR and sequencing errors. V, D and J gene segments were assigned by aligning CDR3 sequences to IMGT reference sequences. Each retained sequence needed at least a six-nucleotide match to both a V gene segment and a J gene segment. Rearrangements were classified as productive when the CDR3 lacked stop codons and remained in frame with V and J, and all other rearrangements were classified as non-productive. CDR3 was defined according to IMGT convention as the region running from the second conserved V-encoded cysteine to the conserved J-encoded phenylalanine. The earlier analysis of more than 450 of the donors excluded sequences that lacked an unambiguous match to a single V gene segment. An earlier analysis of a few hundred of the donors called V segments functional above 56.7% productive rearrangements and segregating when the between-donor standard deviation exceeded 5%. To diagnose cytomegalovirus status from the catalog of TCR beta chain sequences, a statistical classification framework was built. A later analysis assigned V and J genes by comparing TCR nucleotide sequences with IMGT/GENE-DB human TR gene sequences. In a later analysis, CDR3 sequences and most-parsimonious VDJ recombination scenarios were assigned using the TCRdist pipeline. In a later analysis, each TCR beta chain was defined by its CDR3 amino acid sequence together with its V-gene family, and reads without a unique V-gene family were excluded. As a way to deal with suspected cross-contamination and a sequencing artifact, a later analysis dropped 450 to 600 nucleotide sequences that were highly shared and had low generation probability. For each public chain, a later analysis derived a clonal expansion index from normalized ranks of inferred template counts within each repertoire. Generation probabilities in a later analysis came from a VDJ recombination model fitted to out-of-frame rearrangements, and those results were checked against IGoR. In a later analysis, TCR-TCR, TCR-HLA and TCR-CMV co-occurrence was scored with hypergeometric tests, and a repertoire-size bias correction was applied to TCR pairs. To estimate false discovery rates, a later analysis permuted the HLA or CMV assignments 20 times. A later analysis grouped co-occurring TCRs with DBSCAN, adding TCRdist sequence similarity when clustering within HLA-allele-positive subsets. Repertoires with fewer than 30,000 or more than 120,000 public chains were left out of co-occurrence clustering, as were a few repertoires with anomalous nucleotide sharing. Here the immuneACCESS table is served through TCRdb, limited to in-frame sequences with V and J called. Missing clones are a known gap in these copies; in checked studies unresolved V genes cover under half, and the rest lacks a known reason. D and trimming were read from the DNA, whereas the V and J calls and clone size are those reported in that table. The sample includes roughly 190,000 clones, with roughly 12% observed a single time. About 7.8% of the sample lies in the top ten.

CDR1 is given as MNHNS and CDR2 as SASEGT, both from the germline V gene. Taken from cysteine to phenylalanine, the CDR3 has 15 residues. Here the CDR3 DNA is all that survives: 45 bases in frame from base 1. V ends up 6 bases short and J 5 bases short, with an unmatched junction base count of 7. Overall results and qualifications from the work: A further reported finding was that TCR beta sequences accurately predicted the HLA-A and HLA-B alleles for most subjects in the first cohort. At a false discovery rate of 0.05, a later analysis linked 16,951 TCR beta sequences to specific HLA alleles. In this cohort, only TCR beta chains were sequenced, and detectable features were limited by the absence of alpha or paired-chain data. CMV serostatus was the only immune exposure information available for the cohort. The presence/absence analyses assumed that sequencing depth was roughly uniform across donors, and that assumption may not be true. According to a later analysis, TCR association rates differed among HLA loci, with DRB1 alleles showing the most associated TCRs and HLA-C alleles showing the fewest. In an earlier analysis of approximately 590 of the donors, most TCR beta V segments appeared in productive rearrangements about 87% or about 30% of the time, broadly matching IMGT annotations. A later analysis reported that several top co-occurrence clusters appeared linked to parvovirus B19, influenza, CMV and Epstein-Barr virus. Linkage disequilibrium might explain the correlated functional status among segregating V segments, but an unknown experimental factor could not be ruled out. Because some donors lacked HLA typing at each locus, the association tests relied only on the typed subset. The sequencing pipeline was judged likely to have produced a cluster of highly shared sequence variants as a technical artifact. When HLA alleles, especially DR and DQ, strongly co-occurred, attributing TCR associations to individual alleles was difficult. Across donors, most TCR sequences were observed very rarely, whereas some public TCRs were present in many individuals. It was suggested by the authors that the approach could potentially be generalized to other disease states and immunological phenotypes. The study listed 164 TCR beta chains as associated with cytomegalovirus. Compared with equally common non-associated chains, HLA-associated TCR beta chains in a later analysis were more clonally expanded and had lower generation probabilities. The classifier was reported to diagnose cytomegalovirus status with high specificity and sensitivity in both the original cohort and the validation cohort. In a later genetic analysis, a missense DCLRE1C variant was associated with V-gene and J-gene trimming of TCR beta chains, and the association was replicated in an independent cohort. In a later genetic analysis, fewer N-insertions in productive TCRs were reported among donors in an Asian-associated ancestry cluster than the roughly 640-donor mean. Three of the identified cytomegalovirus-associated TCR beta chains were confirmed in vitro to be specific for cytomegalovirus antigens. The 87-base-pair reads could not distinguish some IMGT-functional V segments, including TRBV6-2 and TRBV6-3, so those segments were excluded. According to a later analysis, most CMV-associated TCR beta chains appeared to be HLA-restricted, and the HLA associations seemed to be driven largely by CMV exposure. Because counts were too low, some 16 rarely observed V segments, including chromosome 9 orphons, were excluded from the earlier analysis of fewer than 650 of the donors.

Sequencing was done on a sample of PBMCs. Recombination linked TRBV6-1 to TRBJ2-1; a stretch of 10 junction bases matches TRBD2. This sequence was found in a man aged 45-60 years in good health and CMV-seropositive. The nucleotide sequence is TGTGCCAGCAGAAGGCTACTAGCGGGGAACAATGAGCAGTTCTTC. Translated, it gives CASRRLLAGNNEQFF.